One sample yielded the 9 T cell receptor beta chains listed below, sequenced in a study of blood T cell repertoires in COVID-19. Sequencing used immunoSEQ multiplex PCR; TCRdb keeps in-frame clones, though not all of them. The table includes 80,000 to 100,000 clones, roughly 95% detected once. The sample was peripheral blood. These receptors were obtained from a human donor with active COVID-19. The donor label of this sample is uncertain.

The rearrangement joins TRBV12-3 or TRBV12-4 to TRBJ1-2, with 7 bases that match TRBD1. CDR3 length: 13 residues. V lost 8 bases to trimming and J lost 3 bases; unmatched junction nucleotides: 6. DNA of the CDR3: TGTGCCAGCCAGGGGACAGTGTACTATGGCTACACCTTC. Translated: CASQGTVYYGYTF.

The V gene is TRBV27, the J gene TRBJ2-2; 11 bases line up with TRBD2. Germline loops: CDR1 MNHEY, CDR2 SMNVEV (reference sequence). The CDR3 totals 17 residues. The trim removed 6 bases at V and 6 bases at J, leaving 12 bases unmatched. DNA for the CDR3: TGTGCCAGCAGACCCACTAGCGGGAGAGGATTCTCCGGGGAGCTGTTTTTT. Encoded protein: CASRPTSGRGFSGELFF.

The gene calls are TRBV29-1 and TRBJ2-7; 10 positions agree with TRBD2. Germline V gene sequence: CDR1 SQVTM, CDR2 ANQGSEA. The CDR3 is made up of 14 amino acids. The ends lost 2 bases at V and 5 bases at J; junction bases unmatched: 6. In DNA form, the CDR3 reads TGCAGCGTTGAAACGCCCCTAGCGGGGGACGAGCAGTACTTC. Its translation: CSVETPLAGDEQYF.

The chain combines TRBV5-1 with TRBJ2-7; the match to TRBD1 covers 9 bases. The CDR3 length is 13 residues. Losses at the gene ends were 3 bases for V and 3 bases for J; bases not matched to a gene: 1. Germline lookup yields CDR1 SGHRS and CDR2 YFSETQ. The CDR3 protein is CASSWGQGYEQYF. The CDR3 region has the DNA TGCGCCAGCAGCTGGGGACAGGGCTACGAGCAGTACTTC.

The V call is TRBV3-1 (or the pseudogene TRBV3-2), the J call TRBJ1-1; no clear D gene. The germline gives CDR1 LGHDT, CDR2 YNNKEL (reference sequence). V lost 1 base and J 0 bases, leaving 6 bases between the germline ends. The CDR3 loop spans 14 amino acids. CDR3 residues: CASSQVAVNTEAFF. DNA for the CDR3: TGTGCCAGCAGCCAAGTGGCGGTGAACACTGAAGCTTTCTTT.

The J gene is TRBJ1-2, the V gene TRBV6-5, with TRBD1 as a possible D gene (6 bases). Trimming took 5 bases from V and 6 from J, leaving 19 bases between them. The CDR3 sequence is 15 residues long. The germline CDR1 and CDR2 sequences are MNHEY and SVGAGI. In DNA form, the CDR3 reads TGTGCCAGCAGTAGCACTTTCACAGGGCAAAATGGCTACACCTTC. Its translation is CASSSTFTGQNGYTF.

This chain joins TRBV20-1 and TRBJ2-1, with D perhaps matching TRBD2 (6 bases). Germline loops: CDR1 DFQATT, CDR2 SNEGSKA (reference sequence). Trimming removed 3 bases from V and 4 bases from J, with 16 bases in between. This CDR3 contains 15 residues. The CDR3 loop is CSASKGGGAYNEQFF. The DNA for the CDR3 is TGCAGTGCTAGTAAAGGCGGAGGGGCGTACAATGAGCAGTTCTTC.

This sequence joins TRBV7-8 and TRBJ2-7, with a possible D match to TRBD1 (6 bases). CDR3 length equals 15 residues. Trimming shortened V by 2 bases and J by 5 bases, and 16 bases separated the two germline ends. Germline assignment: CDR1 SGHVS and CDR2 FQNEAQ. The CDR3 DNA sequence: TGTGCCAGCAGCTTATTAGGGGGTGTAGGGAACGAGCAGTACTTC. It yields the protein CASSLLGGVGNEQYF.

The gene calls are TRBV19 and TRBJ2-7, with D possibly matching TRBD1 (7 bases). Germline CDR1 LNHDA, CDR2 SQIVND (reference sequence). The CDR3 length is 15 residues. The V end was cut by 4 bases, the J end by 9 bases, with 22 bases between. Written as DNA, the CDR3 is TGTGCCAGTAGTACTGGGACAGCGGGTCCCGAGGCGCAGTACTTC. Amino acid sequence: CASSTGTAGPEAQYF.